This entry concerns a single TCR beta chain. Antigen unknown. These data originate in a study of long-term antiretroviral therapy in people with HIV. Study-wide results and limits: Specimens of blood were obtained during about 2003 to 2018, possibly under older ART regimens. Clones that had undergone expansion before ART dominated the repertoire at all time points.

V dropped 0 bases and J dropped 9; count of bases not matched to a gene: 8. CDR1 is GTSNPN, CDR2 SVGIG, per germline (reference sequence). The CDR3 runs 16 residues. This was the immunoSEQ v3.0 assay at survey level. TCRdb keeps only in-frame clones here, not all; method: immunoSEQ multiplex PCR. The repertoire holds around 27,000 clones, 85% to 90% seen once, with more than 4.5% in the top ten. The clonotype comes from a man aged 25 to 40 with HIV. The sequences come from unsorted PBMCs, collected about 4.3 years after starting antiretroviral therapy. The rearrangement links TRBV30 to TRBJ2-1; 13 positions match TRBD2. The CDR3 is CAWSVLGLAGVGEQFF. In nucleotides, the CDR3 is TGTGCCTGGAGTGTACTTGGACTAGCGGGAGTTGGTGAGCAGTTCTTC. Full variable domain (rest looked up from reference TRBV30 and TRBJ2-1): SQTIHQWPATLVQPVGSPLSLECTVEGTSNPNLYWYRQAAGRGLQLLFYSVGIGQISSEVPQNLSASRPQDRQFILSSKKLLLSDSGFYLCAWSVLGLAGVGEQFFGPGTRLTVL.